What follows is one TCR beta chain and its context. This table comes from immunoSEQ multiplex PCR, and its TCRdb copy is limited to in-frame clones, with some not included. The sample lists tens of thousands of clones; about 81% were seen once. This sample was taken from a study of blood T cell repertoires in COVID-19. The V end was cut by 2 bases, the J end by 2 bases, with 6 bases between. From germline, CDR1 is SGHTA and CDR2 FQGTGA. The CDR3 has 13 residues. The chain is built from TRBV7-3 and TRBJ1-2; D is unresolved. What was sequenced was peripheral blood. The receptor comes from a man between 50 and 59 years old with acute or convalescent COVID-19. The CDR3 reads CASSLDGNYGYTF. The DNA for the CDR3 is TGTGCCAGCAGCTTAGACGGGAACTATGGCTACACCTTC.